Here is one T cell receptor (beta chain) with its context. This clone's antigen is unknown. Germline is not matched at one junction end, which may reflect a read error. The library was obtained by the immunoSEQ multiplex PCR assay. The TCRbeta CDR3 region and adjacent sequences were amplified and sequenced from pancreatic genomic DNA. The published analysis was carried out like this. Repertoire diversity was assessed as a mean normalized Shannon-Wiener index, and productive clonality and productive rearrangement counts were also measured. Control and chronic pancreatitis repertoire metrics were compared by means of the nonparametric Mann-Whitney U test. A clonotype counted as shared when its CDR3beta sequence had identical amino acid composition and length across subjects. Not all clones reach the TCRdb copy of this immuneACCESS table, which keeps in-frame sequences only. Checked studies attribute under half of the gap to unresolved V genes and leave the rest unexplained. V and J calls plus clone size are reproduced from that table; the DNA served to infer D and trimming. The sample table shows just over 1,400 clones, and about two thirds are seen once. The top ten hold roughly a sixth of the sample.

Chronic pancreatitis pancreas tissue was obtained from patients undergoing total pancreatectomy with islet autotransplantation (TPIAT). Included chronic pancreatitis patients had no known history of diabetes. For TCRbeta sequencing, genomic DNA was pulled straight from bulk pancreas tissue, skipping any T cell sorting. At two US centers, pancreas tissues from patients and organ donors were collected on a consecutive basis. This record comes from a study of immune characteristics of hereditary and idiopathic chronic pancreatitis. About the study as a whole: The study profiled local pancreatic immune cells and TCRbeta repertoires in hereditary and idiopathic chronic pancreatitis compared with control organ donor pancreases. In total, 5 control pancreases, roughly 7 hereditary chronic pancreatitis pancreases and about 6 idiopathic chronic pancreatitis pancreases underwent TCRbeta sequencing. The gDNA-based approach was selected because minimal in vitro experimental manipulation of pancreas-infiltrating T cells was involved. Results the study describes overall, beyond this receptor: Chronic pancreatitis caused by alcohol use was excluded from the study. Compared with controls, TCRbeta repertoire diversity was significantly higher and clonality was lower in both chronic pancreatitis groups. Because patient tissue could be obtained only at the time of TPIAT, differences in disease duration may have affected the immune findings. Among approximately 13 chronic pancreatitis patients, the number of productive TCR rearrangements showed a positive correlation with disease severity scores.

Material: pancreas tissue with hereditary chronic pancreatitis. The sequence was collected from a human donor with chronic pancreatitis.

The CDR3 corresponds to CSARDPQGTVF. The DNA sequence reads TGCAGTGCTAGAGATCCCCAAGGGACGGTATTT. This sequence uses TRBV20-1 and TRBJ1-3; TRBD1 could be the D gene, as 5 bases match. From its cysteine to its phenylalanine, the CDR3 spans 11 amino acids. Kept here is only the CDR3 DNA, which spans 33 bases and is read in frame from base 1. CDR1 is given as DFQATT and CDR2 as SNEGSKA, both from the germline V gene (reference sequence).